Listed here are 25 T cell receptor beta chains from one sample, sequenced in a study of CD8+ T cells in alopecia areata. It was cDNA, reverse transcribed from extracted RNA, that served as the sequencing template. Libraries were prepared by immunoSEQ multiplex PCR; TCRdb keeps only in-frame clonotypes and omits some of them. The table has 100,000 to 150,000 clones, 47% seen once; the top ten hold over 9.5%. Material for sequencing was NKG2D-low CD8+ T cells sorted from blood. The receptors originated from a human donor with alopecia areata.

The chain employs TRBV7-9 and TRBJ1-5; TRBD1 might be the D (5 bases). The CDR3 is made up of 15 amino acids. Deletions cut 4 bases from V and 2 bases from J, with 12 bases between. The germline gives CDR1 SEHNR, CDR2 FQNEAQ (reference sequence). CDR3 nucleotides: TGTGCCAGCAGCTCAGCTGACAGCGGCAATCAGCCCCAGCATTTT. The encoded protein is CASSSADSGNQPQHF.

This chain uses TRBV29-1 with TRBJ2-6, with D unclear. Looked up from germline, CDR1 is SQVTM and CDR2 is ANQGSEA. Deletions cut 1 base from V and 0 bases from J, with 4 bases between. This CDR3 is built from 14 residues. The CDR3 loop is CSVEGSSGANVLTF. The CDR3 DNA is TGCAGCGTTGAAGGCAGCTCTGGGGCCAACGTCCTGACTTTC.

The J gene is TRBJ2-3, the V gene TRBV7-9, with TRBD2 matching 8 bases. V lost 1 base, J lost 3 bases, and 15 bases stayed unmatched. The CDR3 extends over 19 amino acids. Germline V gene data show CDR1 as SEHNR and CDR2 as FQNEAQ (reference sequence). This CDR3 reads CASSLDGPGGARLTDTQYF. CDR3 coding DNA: TGTGCCAGCAGCTTAGATGGCCCGGGGGGGGCCAGATTGACAGATACGCAGTATTTT.

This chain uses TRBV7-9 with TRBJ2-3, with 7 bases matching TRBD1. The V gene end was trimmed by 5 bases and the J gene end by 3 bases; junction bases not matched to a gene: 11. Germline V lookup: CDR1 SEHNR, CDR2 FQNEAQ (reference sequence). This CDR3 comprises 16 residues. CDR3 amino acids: CASSPEARGLTDTQYF. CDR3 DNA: TGTGCCAGCAGCCCCGAAGCCAGGGGGTTGACAGATACGCAGTATTTT.

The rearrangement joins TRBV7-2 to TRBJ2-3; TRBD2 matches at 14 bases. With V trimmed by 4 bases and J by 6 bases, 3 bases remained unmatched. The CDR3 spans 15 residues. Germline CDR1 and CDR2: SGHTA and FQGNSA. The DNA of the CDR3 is TGTGCCAGCAGCTCGGGGACTAGCGGGGGCGATACGCAGTATTTT. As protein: CASSSGTSGGDTQYF.

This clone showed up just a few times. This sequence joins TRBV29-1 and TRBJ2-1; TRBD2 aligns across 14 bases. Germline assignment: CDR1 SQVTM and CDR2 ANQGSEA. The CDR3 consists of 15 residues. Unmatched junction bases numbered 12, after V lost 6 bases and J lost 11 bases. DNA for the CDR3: TGCAGCGTGACACTCGGACTAGCGGGGGGCCCGCAGCAGTTCTTC. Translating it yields CSVTLGLAGGPQQFF.

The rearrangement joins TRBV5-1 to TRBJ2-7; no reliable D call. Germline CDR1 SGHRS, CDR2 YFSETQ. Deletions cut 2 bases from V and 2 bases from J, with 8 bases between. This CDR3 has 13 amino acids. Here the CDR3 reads CASSFDDPYEQYF. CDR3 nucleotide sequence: TGCGCCAGCAGCTTTGACGACCCCTACGAGCAGTACTTC.

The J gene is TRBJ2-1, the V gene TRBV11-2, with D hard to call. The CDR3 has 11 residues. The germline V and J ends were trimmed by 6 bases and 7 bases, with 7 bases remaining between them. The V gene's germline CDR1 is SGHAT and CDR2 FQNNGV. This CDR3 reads CASRIRNEQFF. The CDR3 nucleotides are TGTGCCAGCAGGATCCGGAATGAGCAGTTCTTC.

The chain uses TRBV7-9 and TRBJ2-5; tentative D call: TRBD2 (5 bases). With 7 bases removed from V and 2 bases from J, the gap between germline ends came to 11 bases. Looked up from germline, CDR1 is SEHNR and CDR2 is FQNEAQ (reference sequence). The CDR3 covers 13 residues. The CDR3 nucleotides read TGTGCCAGCATGGGAGAAAGTCAAGAGACCCAGTACTTC. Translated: CASMGESQETQYF.

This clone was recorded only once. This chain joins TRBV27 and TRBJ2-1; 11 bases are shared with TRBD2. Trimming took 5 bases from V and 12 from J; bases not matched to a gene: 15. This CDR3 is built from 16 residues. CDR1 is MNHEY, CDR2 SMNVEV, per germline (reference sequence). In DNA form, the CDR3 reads TGTGCCAGCAGTCCTGTAGCGGGAGGGACTTACCAGGGGCAGTTCTTC. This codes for CASSPVAGGTYQGQFF.

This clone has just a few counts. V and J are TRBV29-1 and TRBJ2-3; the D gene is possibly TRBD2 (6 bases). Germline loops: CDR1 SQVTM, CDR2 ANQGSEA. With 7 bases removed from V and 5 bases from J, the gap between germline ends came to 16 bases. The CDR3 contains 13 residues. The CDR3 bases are TGCAGCGGTCGGGGCGGGGCGGAAGATACGCAGTATTTT. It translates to CSGRGGAEDTQYF.

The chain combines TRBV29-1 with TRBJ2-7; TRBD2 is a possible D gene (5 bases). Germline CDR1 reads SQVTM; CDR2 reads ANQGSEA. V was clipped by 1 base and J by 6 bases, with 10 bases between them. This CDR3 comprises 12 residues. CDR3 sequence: CSVEADRGEQYF. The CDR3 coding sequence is TGCAGCGTTGAAGCTGACCGGGGCGAGCAGTACTTC.

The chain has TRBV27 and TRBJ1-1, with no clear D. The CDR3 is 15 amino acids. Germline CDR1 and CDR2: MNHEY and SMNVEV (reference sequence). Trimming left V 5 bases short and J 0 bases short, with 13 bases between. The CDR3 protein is CASSPQLRMNTEAFF. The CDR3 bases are TGTGCCAGCAGTCCGCAACTGAGGATGAACACTGAAGCTTTCTTT.

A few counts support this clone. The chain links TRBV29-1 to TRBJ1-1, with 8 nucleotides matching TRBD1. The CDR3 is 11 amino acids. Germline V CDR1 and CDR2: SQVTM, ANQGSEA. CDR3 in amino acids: CSQQGDTEAFF. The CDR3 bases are TGCAGTCAACAGGGGGACACTGAAGCTTTCTTT. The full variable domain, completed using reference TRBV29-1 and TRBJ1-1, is SAVISQKPSRDICQRGTSLTIQCQVDSQVTMMFWYRQQPGQSLTLIATANQGSEATYESGFVIDKFPISRPNLTFSTLTVSNMSPEDSSIYLCSQQGDTEAFFGQGTRLTVV.

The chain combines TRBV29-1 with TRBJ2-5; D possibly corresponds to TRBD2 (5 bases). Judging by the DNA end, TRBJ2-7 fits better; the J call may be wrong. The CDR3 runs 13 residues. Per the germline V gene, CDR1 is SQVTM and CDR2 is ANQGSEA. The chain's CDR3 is CSAQSGLSYEQYF. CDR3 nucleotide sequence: TGCAGCGCCCAGAGCGGACTCTCCTACGAGCAGTACTTC.

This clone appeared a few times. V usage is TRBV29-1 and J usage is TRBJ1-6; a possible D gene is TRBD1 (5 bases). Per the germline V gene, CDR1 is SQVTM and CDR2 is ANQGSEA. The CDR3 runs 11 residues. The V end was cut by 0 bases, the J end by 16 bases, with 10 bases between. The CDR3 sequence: CSVEDVGGLHF. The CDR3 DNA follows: TGCAGCGTTGAAGATGTGGGGGGTCTCCACTTT.

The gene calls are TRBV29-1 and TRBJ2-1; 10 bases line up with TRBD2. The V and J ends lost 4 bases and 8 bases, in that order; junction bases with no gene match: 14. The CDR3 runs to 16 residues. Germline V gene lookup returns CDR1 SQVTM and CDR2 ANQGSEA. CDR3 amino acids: CSVGGGLAGDFDEQFF. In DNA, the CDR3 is TGCAGCGTTGGAGGAGGGCTAGCGGGAGATTTCGATGAGCAGTTCTTC.

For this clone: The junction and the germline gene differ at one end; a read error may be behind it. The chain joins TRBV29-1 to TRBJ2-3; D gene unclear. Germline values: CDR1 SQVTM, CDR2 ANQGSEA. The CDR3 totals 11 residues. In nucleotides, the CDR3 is TGCAGCGTGGAAGGGTCCGATACGCAGTATTTT. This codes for CSVEGSDTQYF.

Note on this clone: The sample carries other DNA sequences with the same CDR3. Here the CDR3 reads CASSLEGTEAFF. CDR3 coding DNA: TGCGCCAGCAGCTTGGAGGGGACTGAAGCTTTCTTT. The chain joins TRBV5-1 to TRBJ1-1, with D perhaps matching TRBD1 (5 bases). The CDR3 length is 12 residues. Germline V gene lookup returns CDR1 SGHRS and CDR2 YFSETQ. Trimming stripped 0 bases from V and 5 bases from J, with 5 bases between.

CDR3 sequence reads: CSVVRDTDTQYF. Here the CDR3 DNA reads TGCAGCGTTGTCCGGGACACAGATACGCAGTATTTT. This chain joins TRBV29-1 and TRBJ2-3; maybe TRBD2 (5 bases). Trimming stripped 4 bases from V and 2 bases from J, with 7 bases between. Germline assignment: CDR1 SQVTM and CDR2 ANQGSEA. CDR3 size: 12 residues.

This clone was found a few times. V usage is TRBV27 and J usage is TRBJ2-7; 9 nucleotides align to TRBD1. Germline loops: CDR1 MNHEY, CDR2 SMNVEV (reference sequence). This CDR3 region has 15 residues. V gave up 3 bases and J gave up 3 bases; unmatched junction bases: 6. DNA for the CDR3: TGTGCCAGCAGTTTTGGGGGGACAGGGCTCTACGAGCAGTACTTC. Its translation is CASSFGGTGLYEQYF.

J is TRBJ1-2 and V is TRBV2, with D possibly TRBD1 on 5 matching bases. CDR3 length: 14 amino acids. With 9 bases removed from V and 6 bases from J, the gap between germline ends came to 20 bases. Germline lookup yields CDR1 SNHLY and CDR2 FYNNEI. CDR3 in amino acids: CARPGLPYEDGYTF. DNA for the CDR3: TGTGCCAGGCCGGGACTCCCCTATGAAGATGGCTACACCTTC.

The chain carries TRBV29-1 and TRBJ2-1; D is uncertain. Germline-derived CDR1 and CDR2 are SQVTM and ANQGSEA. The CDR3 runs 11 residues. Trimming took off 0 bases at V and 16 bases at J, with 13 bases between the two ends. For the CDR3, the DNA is TGCAGCGTTGAAGATTCCAATAAAGACTTCTTC. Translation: CSVEDSNKDFF.

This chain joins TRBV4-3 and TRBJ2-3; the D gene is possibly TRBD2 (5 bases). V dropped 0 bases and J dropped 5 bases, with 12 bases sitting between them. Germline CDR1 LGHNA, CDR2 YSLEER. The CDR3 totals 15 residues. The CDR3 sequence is CASSQEASEGDTQYF. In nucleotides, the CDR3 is TGCGCCAGCAGCCAAGAAGCAAGCGAGGGAGATACGCAGTATTTT.

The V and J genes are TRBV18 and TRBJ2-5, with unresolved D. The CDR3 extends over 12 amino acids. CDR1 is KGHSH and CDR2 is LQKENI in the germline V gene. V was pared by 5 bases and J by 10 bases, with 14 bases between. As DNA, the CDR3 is TGTGCCAGCTCAGGGATCGGATTGGGCCAGTACTTC. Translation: CASSGIGLGQYF.